This record covers a single T cell receptor beta chain. This specimen belongs to a study of blood T cell repertoires in COVID-19. Study background: Acute-phase and convalescent COVID-19 samples originated in the United States, Italy and Spain. Sources were T cells, B-cell-depleted T cells, or PBMCs; the material itself was cDNA or gDNA.

How the authors handled the data: Reference gene primer amplification gave nucleated cell count estimates. The method was immunoSEQ multiplex PCR; TCRdb's version includes in-frame clones alone and lacks a portion of them. V, J and clone size reflect that table, while D and trimming were determined from the DNA. Of fewer than 250,000 clones listed, 86% were seen once; the top ten hold about 4.1%. CDR1 and CDR2 from the germline V gene are SGHTA and FQGTGA. The CDR3 is 15 amino acids. The V and J ends lost 5 bases and 6 bases, in that order; junction bases with no gene match: 3. The gene calls are TRBV7-3 and TRBJ2-1, with 14 bases aligning to TRBD2. The clonotype was recovered from a woman aged 35 to 49 with acute COVID-19. Sample: PBMCs or T cells enriched from blood (not recorded which). This CDR3 reads CASSLGLAGVNEQFF. CDR3 DNA sequence: TGTGCCAGCAGCCTGGGACTAGCGGGAGTCAATGAGCAGTTCTTC.